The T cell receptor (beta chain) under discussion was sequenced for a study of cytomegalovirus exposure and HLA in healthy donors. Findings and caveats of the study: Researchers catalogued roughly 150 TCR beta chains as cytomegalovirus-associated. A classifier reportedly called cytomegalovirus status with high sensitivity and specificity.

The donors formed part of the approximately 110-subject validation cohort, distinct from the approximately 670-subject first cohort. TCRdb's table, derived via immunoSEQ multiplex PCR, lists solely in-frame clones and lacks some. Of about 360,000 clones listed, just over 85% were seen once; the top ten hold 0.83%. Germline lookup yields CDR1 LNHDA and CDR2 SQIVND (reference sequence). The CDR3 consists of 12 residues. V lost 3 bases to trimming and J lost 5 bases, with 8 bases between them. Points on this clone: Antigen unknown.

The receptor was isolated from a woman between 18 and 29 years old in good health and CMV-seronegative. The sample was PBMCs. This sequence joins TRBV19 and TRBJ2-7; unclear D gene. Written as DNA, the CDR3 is TGTGCCAGTAGTATTGGAGTAAACGAGCAGTACTTC. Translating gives CASSIGVNEQYF. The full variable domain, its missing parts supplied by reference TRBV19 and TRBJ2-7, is DGGITQSPKYLFRKEGQNVTLSCEQNLNHDAMYWYRQDPGQGLRLIYYSQIVNDFQKGDIAEGYSVSREKKESFPLTVTSAQKNPTAFYLCASSIGVNEQYFGPGTRLTVT.